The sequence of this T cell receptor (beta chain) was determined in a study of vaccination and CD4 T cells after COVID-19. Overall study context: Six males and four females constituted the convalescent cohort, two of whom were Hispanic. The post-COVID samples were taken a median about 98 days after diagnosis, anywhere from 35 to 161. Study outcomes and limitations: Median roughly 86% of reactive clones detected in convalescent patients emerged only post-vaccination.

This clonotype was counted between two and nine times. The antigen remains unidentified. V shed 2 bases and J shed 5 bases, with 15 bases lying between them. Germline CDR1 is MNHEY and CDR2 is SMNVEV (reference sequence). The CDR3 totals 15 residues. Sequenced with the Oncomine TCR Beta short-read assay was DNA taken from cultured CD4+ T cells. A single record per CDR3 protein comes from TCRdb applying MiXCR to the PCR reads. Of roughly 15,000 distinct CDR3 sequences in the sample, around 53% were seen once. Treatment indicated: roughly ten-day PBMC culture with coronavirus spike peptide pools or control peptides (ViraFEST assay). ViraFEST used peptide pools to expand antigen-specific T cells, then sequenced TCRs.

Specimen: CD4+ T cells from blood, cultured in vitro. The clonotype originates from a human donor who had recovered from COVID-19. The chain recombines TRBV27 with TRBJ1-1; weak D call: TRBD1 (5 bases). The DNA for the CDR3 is TGTGCCAGCAGTTTAGCGCCGGGGCCGGGGACTGAAGCTTTCTTT. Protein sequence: CASSLAPGPGTEAFF.